This T cell receptor (beta chain) was sequenced in a study of shared clonotypes between healthy human individuals. Study-wide findings and caveats: Among donors, the sharing of clonotypes was expected to be influenced by sequencing depth.

On this clone: Its antigen is not known.

Partitioning of CD4+ cells yielded a CD45RA+ naive subset and a CD45RA-negative memory subset. Some clones are missing from TCRdb's copy, which holds only in-frame ones; the method was immunoSEQ multiplex PCR. The table shows about 1.4 million clones, with about 96% occurring only once. The junction had 5 bases not matched to a gene; V was cut back by 0 bases and J by 3 bases. This CDR3 has 15 residues. CDR1 and CDR2 from the germline V gene are SGHRS and YFSETQ. The chain recombines TRBV5-1 with TRBJ2-7; 8 bases line up with TRBD2. The sequence came from a man younger than 40 in good health. The sample was naive CD4+ T cells sorted from blood. Subset reported: CD45RA+ positively selected. CDR3 loop: CASSLGGSGNYEQYF. CDR3 nucleotides: TGCGCCAGCAGCTTGGGGGGTAGCGGGAACTACGAGCAGTACTTC. The full variable domain, in which reference TRBV5-1 and TRBJ2-7 provide the parts outside the CDR3, is KAGVTQTPRYLIKTRGQQVTLSCSPISGHRSVSWYQQTPGQGLQFLFEYFSETQRNKGNFPGRFSGRQFSNSRSEMNVSTLELGDSALYLCASSLGGSGNYEQYFGPGTRLTVT.